The rows below give T cell receptor beta chains drawn from one sample of a study of blood T cell repertoires in COVID-19. Sequencing was performed with immunoSEQ multiplex PCR; in TCRdb, only in-frame clones are kept and a portion is missing. The repertoire holds fewer than 500,000 clones, with 85% to 90% as singletons. The specimen sequenced was peripheral blood. The receptors derive from a woman aged 25 to 45 with acute or convalescent COVID-19. Each CDR3 is given with its conserved first and last residue. The D gene is left open where the match is weak. The size field is filled for only some rows; it gives once, few, many or a size class.

v_call: TRBV2
clone_size: -
d_call: -
j_call: TRBJ1-5
cdr3_aa: CASSAPRDGAGRWPQHF
cdr3_nt: TGTGCCAGCAGTGCCCCCCGCGATGGGGCAGGGAGGTGGCCCCAGCATTTT

v_call: TRBV4-2
clone_size: -
d_call: TRBD2
j_call: TRBJ2-7
cdr3_aa: CASSQGLANEQYF
cdr3_nt: TGTGCCAGCAGCCAGGGACTAGCAAACGAGCAGTACTTC

v_call: TRBV28
clone_size: -
d_call: TRBD2
j_call: TRBJ2-3
cdr3_aa: CASSSPITTSGRTDTQYF
cdr3_nt: TGTGCCAGCAGTTCTCCAATAACTACTAGCGGCCGCACAGATACGCAGTATTTT

v_call: TRBV6-6
clone_size: -
d_call: -
j_call: TRBJ2-7
cdr3_aa: CASSRTRPDSSYEQYF
cdr3_nt: TGTGCCAGCAGTCGCACCCGCCCGGACAGTTCCTACGAGCAGTACTTC

v_call: TRBV16
clone_size: -
d_call: -
j_call: TRBJ1-2
cdr3_aa: CASSQVVTGGSHGYTF
cdr3_nt: TGTGCCAGCAGCCAAGTTGTGACAGGCGGGAGTCATGGCTACACCTTC

v_call: TRBV5-4
clone_size: -
d_call: -
j_call: TRBJ1-2
cdr3_aa: CASSPIHEEYGYTF
cdr3_nt: TGTGCCAGCAGCCCAATCCACGAGGAATATGGCTACACCTTC

v_call: TRBV2
clone_size: -
d_call: TRBD1
j_call: TRBJ1-6
cdr3_aa: CASSAPDRPNSPLHF
cdr3_nt: TGTGCCAGCAGTGCCCCGGACAGGCCGAATTCACCCCTCCACTTT

v_call: TRBV19
clone_size: -
d_call: -
j_call: TRBJ2-5
cdr3_aa: CASSPTWGRMETQYF
cdr3_nt: TGTGCCAGTAGTCCGACCTGGGGCAGGATGGAGACCCAGTACTTC

v_call: TRBV7-8
clone_size: -
d_call: -
j_call: TRBJ1-3
cdr3_aa: CASSLGANSGNTIYF
cdr3_nt: TGTGCCAGCAGCTTGGGAGCTAACTCTGGAAACACCATATATTTT

v_call: TRBV5-5
clone_size: -
d_call: TRBD1
j_call: TRBJ1-1
cdr3_aa: CASSLGTGGTEAFF
cdr3_nt: TGTGCCAGCAGCTTAGGGACAGGGGGCACTGAAGCTTTCTTT

v_call: TRBV2
clone_size: -
d_call: TRBD1
j_call: TRBJ1-6
cdr3_aa: CASSYRGSNSPLHF
cdr3_nt: TGTGCCAGCAGTTACAGGGGAAGCAATTCACCCCTCCACTTT

v_call: TRBV5-6
clone_size: -
d_call: -
j_call: TRBJ2-5
cdr3_aa: CASRRRRRETQYF
cdr3_nt: TGTGCCAGCCGAAGGAGGCGGCGGGAGACCCAGTACTTC

v_call: TRBV19
clone_size: -
d_call: -
j_call: TRBJ1-6
cdr3_aa: CASSIEEHSPLHF
cdr3_nt: TGTGCCAGTAGTATAGAGGAGCATTCACCCCTCCACTTT

v_call: TRBV9
clone_size: -
d_call: -
j_call: TRBJ2-7
cdr3_aa: CASSPREVDEQYF
cdr3_nt: TGTGCCAGCAGCCCCCGGGAAGTTGACGAGCAGTACTTC

v_call: TRBV9
clone_size: -
d_call: TRBD1
j_call: TRBJ2-3
cdr3_aa: CASSAHAGGRGDTQYF
cdr3_nt: TGTGCCAGCAGCGCGCACGCAGGGGGCCGGGGAGATACGCAGTATTTT

v_call: TRBV11-3
clone_size: -
d_call: TRBD1
j_call: TRBJ1-3
cdr3_aa: CASSSDRELGGNTIYF
cdr3_nt: TGTGCCAGCAGCTCCGACAGGGAACTTGGAGGAAACACCATATATTTT

v_call: TRBV7-2
clone_size: -
d_call: -
j_call: TRBJ1-2
cdr3_aa: CASSLGGPYGYTF
cdr3_nt: TGTGCCAGCAGCTTAGGGGGCCCCTATGGCTACACCTTC

v_call: TRBV7-3
clone_size: -
d_call: -
j_call: TRBJ2-4
cdr3_aa: CASSFTRENIQYF
cdr3_nt: TGTGCCAGCAGCTTCACCAGGGAAAACATTCAGTACTTC

v_call: TRBV30
clone_size: -
d_call: TRBD1
j_call: TRBJ1-6
cdr3_aa: CAWTPETGLYNSPLHF
cdr3_nt: TGTGCCTGGACACCGGAGACAGGGTTGTATAATTCACCCCTCCACTTT

v_call: TRBV3-1/TRBV3-2
clone_size: -
d_call: -
j_call: TRBJ1-2
cdr3_aa: CASSLDWTDNYGYTF
cdr3_nt: TGTGCCAGCAGCCTTGATTGGACAGATAACTATGGCTACACCTTC

v_call: TRBV2
clone_size: -
d_call: -
j_call: TRBJ2-3
cdr3_aa: CASRYSTDTQYF
cdr3_nt: TGTGCCAGCAGGTATAGCACAGATACGCAGTATTTT

v_call: TRBV5-1
clone_size: -
d_call: -
j_call: TRBJ2-1
cdr3_aa: CASRVNNGPYNEQFF
cdr3_nt: TGCGCCAGCAGGGTTAACAATGGCCCCTACAATGAGCAGTTCTTC

v_call: TRBV3-1/TRBV3-2
clone_size: -
d_call: -
j_call: TRBJ2-3
cdr3_aa: CASSQMRSRTDFGTDTQYF
cdr3_nt: TGTGCCAGCAGCCAAATGCGCAGCAGGACTGATTTTGGAACAGATACGCAGTATTTT

v_call: TRBV5-1
clone_size: once
d_call: TRBD1
j_call: TRBJ2-7
cdr3_aa: CASSIGTGGAYEQYF
cdr3_nt: TGCGCCAGCAGCATCGGGACAGGGGGTGCCTACGAGCAGTACTTC

v_call: TRBV30
clone_size: -
d_call: TRBD1
j_call: TRBJ2-7
cdr3_aa: CAWDADRDRGYEQYF
cdr3_nt: TGTGCCTGGGACGCAGACCGGGACAGGGGCTACGAGCAGTACTTC

v_call: TRBV5-1
clone_size: -
d_call: -
j_call: TRBJ2-1
cdr3_aa: CASSYDRYNEQFF
cdr3_nt: TGCGCCAGCAGTTATGACAGGTACAATGAGCAGTTCTTC

v_call: TRBV7-6
clone_size: -
d_call: TRBD2
j_call: TRBJ2-4
cdr3_aa: CASSLRSGGEHIQYF
cdr3_nt: TGTGCCAGCAGCTTAAGGAGCGGGGGGGAACACATTCAGTACTTC

v_call: TRBV7-9
clone_size: -
d_call: -
j_call: TRBJ2-7
cdr3_aa: CASSLDRAYSYEQYF
cdr3_nt: TGTGCCAGCAGCTTAGACAGGGCCTACTCCTACGAGCAGTACTTC

v_call: TRBV7-3
clone_size: -
d_call: -
j_call: TRBJ2-3
cdr3_aa: CASSLRTGPDTQYF
cdr3_nt: TGTGCCAGCAGCTTAAGAACAGGGCCAGATACGCAGTATTTT